The 15 T cell receptor beta chains presented below share a single source sample, sequenced in a study of T-cell memory formation after mild COVID-19. TCRdb reanalysed the 5' RACE reads using MiXCR and keeps one entry per CDR3 protein. This sample has hundreds of thousands of distinct CDR3 sequences, with around 24% found just once. The sequencing sample was made of PBMCs or a T cell subset sorted from them (not recorded which). The receptor source for this set is an adult woman who had mild COVID-19 (a few samples of this study predate the infection). Cell type and time point are not known.

The chain employs TRBV6-5 and TRBJ1-2; tentative D call: TRBD1 (5 bases). The CDR3 is 12 amino acids. V gave up 6 bases and J gave up 4 bases, with 9 bases separating them. CDR1 is MNHEY and CDR2 is SVGAGI in the germline V gene. The CDR3 nucleotides are TGTGCCAGCAGCAGGGTCCCCTATGGCTACACCTTC. Translated, it gives CASSRVPYGYTF.

This clonotype was seen only a few times. CDR3 DNA: TGCGCCAGCAGCTTGGTCGGACAGACAACTAATGAAAAACTGTTTTTT. Residues: CASSLVGQTTNEKLFF. The genes are TRBV5-1 and TRBJ1-4; D is perhaps TRBD1 (6 bases). This CDR3 has 16 residues. Trimming pared 0 bases from V and 0 bases from J, leaving 9 bases between. In germline, CDR1 is SGHRS, CDR2 YFSETQ.

This clonotype has a single count. CDR3 in amino acids: CASSILGNREAFF. DNA for the CDR3: TGTGCCAGTAGTATATTAGGCAACCGGGAAGCTTTCTTT. The V gene is TRBV19, the J gene TRBJ1-1; D gene unclear. The V end lost 2 bases, the J end lost 8 bases, and 12 bases lay between the germline ends. Germline V gene data show CDR1 as LNHDA and CDR2 as SQIVND (reference sequence). This CDR3 spans 13 amino acids. The variable domain in full, completed from reference TRBV19 and TRBJ1-1, reads DGGITQSPKYLFRKEGQNVTLSCEQNLNHDAMYWYRQDPGQGLRLIYYSQIVNDFQKGDIAEGYSVSREKKESFPLTVTSAQKNPTAFYLCASSILGNREAFFGQGTRLTVV.

CDR3 DNA: TGTGCCAGCAGCTCCCAGGGGTACTTAATGAGCTCCTACGAGCAGTACTTC. As protein: CASSSQGYLMSSYEQYF. The V and J genes are TRBV7-2 and TRBJ2-7; maybe TRBD1 (6 bases). Trimming cost V 4 bases and J 0 bases, with 19 bases left between them. Germline V gene data show CDR1 as SGHTA and CDR2 as FQGNSA. This CDR3 has 17 amino acids.

The chain recombines TRBV3-1 with TRBJ2-3; D call uncertain. Trimming took 0 bases from V and 3 from J, leaving 16 bases between them. This CDR3 is 17 amino acids long. Germline values: CDR1 LGHDT, CDR2 YNNKEL (reference sequence). CDR3 nucleotides: TGTGCCAGCAGCCAAGATTCCATCCGGGCCCGGACAGATACGCAGTATTTT. It translates to CASSQDSIRARTDTQYF.

The chain employs TRBV7-9 and TRBJ1-2; no clear D. Trimming removed 5 bases at V and 5 bases at J, with 15 bases between. The CDR3 contains 14 residues. Looked up from germline, CDR1 is SEHNR and CDR2 is FQNEAQ (reference sequence). This CDR3 is CASSPGDLVYGYTF. DNA of the CDR3: TGTGCCAGCAGCCCCGGGGATTTAGTATATGGCTACACCTTC.

This clonotype has a handful of counts. The chain recombines TRBV4-1 with TRBJ2-3; TRBD1 or TRBD2 may be the D gene (6 bases each). V lost 3 bases and J lost 1, with 17 bases in between. Germline values: CDR1 MGHRA, CDR2 YSYEKL. The length of the CDR3 is 17 residues. The CDR3: CASSQEGTQRGTDTQYF. The CDR3 DNA sequence: TGCGCCAGCAGCCAGGAGGGGACACAGAGGGGCACAGATACGCAGTATTTT.

This chain links TRBV7-3 with TRBJ2-1; tentatively, D is TRBD1 (6 bases). The CDR3 is 12 residues long. Germline CDR1 reads SGHTA; CDR2 reads FQGTGA. V was trimmed by 5 bases and J by 8 bases, leaving 10 bases between them. CDR3 protein: CASSRTGYEQFF. CDR3 DNA: TGTGCCAGCAGCAGAACAGGGTATGAGCAGTTCTTC.

This clonotype occurred a few times. The V call is TRBV25-1, the J call TRBJ2-2; weak D call: TRBD1 (6 bases). Germline loops: CDR1 MGHDK, CDR2 SYGVNS. This CDR3 region has 20 residues. Trimming pared 0 bases from V and 0 bases from J, leaving 20 bases between. The CDR3 sequence: CASSEYRGQESPANTGELFF. Written as DNA, the CDR3 is TGTGCCAGCAGTGAATATCGGGGACAAGAATCCCCCGCGAACACCGGGGAGCTGTTTTTT.

This clonotype was counted only a few times. The chain couples TRBV2 to TRBJ2-7; the D gene could be TRBD1 or TRBD2 (5 bases each). CDR3 size: 16 residues. Germline CDR1 is SNHLY and CDR2 is FYNNEI. V dropped 3 bases and J dropped 0 bases, with 15 bases sitting between them. The CDR3 DNA follows: TGTGCCAGCAGTGACCCTGGGACCGGGAACTCCTACGAGCAGTACTTC. Protein product: CASSDPGTGNSYEQYF.

In its sample, this clonotype was seen a few times. This chain connects TRBV7-3 to TRBJ1-1; tentatively, D is TRBD1 (5 bases). The CDR3 is 13 amino acids. Germline assignment: CDR1 SGHTA and CDR2 FQGTGA. The V end lost 4 bases, the J end lost 7 bases, and 13 bases lay between the germline ends. The CDR3 coding sequence is TGTGCCAGCAGCTCGTCGGCAGGGAATGAAGCTTTCTTT. Residues: CASSSSAGNEAFF. The entire variable domain, with the rest obtained from reference TRBV7-3 and TRBJ1-1, is as follows: GAGVSQTPSNKVTEKGKYVELRCDPISGHTALYWYRQSLGQGPEFLIYFQGTGAADDSGLPNDRFFAVRPEGSVSTLKIQRTERGDSAVYLCASSSSAGNEAFFGQGTRLTVV.

V and J are TRBV14 and TRBJ1-2; unclear D gene. The germline CDR1 and CDR2 sequences are SGHDN and FVKESK. The CDR3 has 14 amino acids. V was clipped by 0 bases and J by 8 bases, with 13 bases between them. CDR3 sequence: CASSQEPPPEGYTF. In DNA, the CDR3 is TGTGCCAGCAGCCAAGAGCCTCCGCCGGAGGGCTACACCTTC.

In its sample, this clonotype was seen a few times. The rearrangement uses TRBV4-1 and TRBJ2-1; 11 bases agree with TRBD1. With 4 bases clipped from V and 8 bases from J, the junction kept 7 bases outside the gene matches. The CDR3 sequence is 15 residues long. The germline V gene has CDR1 MGHRA and CDR2 YSYEKL. This CDR3 is CASSLSPGQGDEQFF. CDR3 coding DNA: TGCGCCAGCAGCCTCTCCCCGGGACAGGGGGATGAGCAGTTCTTC.

The table lists this clonotype with a few counts. V usage is TRBV3-1 and J usage is TRBJ1-2; a possible D gene is TRBD1 (5 bases). The germline CDR1 and CDR2 sequences are LGHDT and YNNKEL (reference sequence). CDR3 length: 14 amino acids. Trimming shortened V by 0 bases and J by 4 bases, and 9 bases separated the two germline ends. The CDR3 loop is CASSQDSGRYGYTF. CDR3 DNA: TGTGCCAGCAGCCAAGATTCAGGGCGCTATGGCTACACCTTC.

This clonotype was observed a few times. This rearrangement joins TRBV28 to TRBJ2-3; the D gene could be TRBD1 or TRBD2 (6 bases each). CDR1 is MDHEN, CDR2 SYDVKM, per germline. V was cut by 5 bases and J by 3 bases, with 21 bases left in between. The length of the CDR3 is 17 residues. In DNA, the CDR3 is TGTGCCAGCAGTCCCCCGTCAGGAGGGGGTACGACAGATACGCAGTATTTT. Its protein product is CASSPPSGGGTTDTQYF.